This T cell receptor beta chain originates from a study of blood T cell repertoires in COVID-19. Study at large: The cDNA or gDNA used as material had been derived from T cells, B-cell-depleted T cells, or PBMCs.

TCRdb's copy holds only in-frame clones and misses some; the assay was immunoSEQ multiplex PCR. The sample holds about 160,000 clones, roughly 84% seen once. J gave up 5 bases and V 1 base, and 13 bases lay outside the gene matches. Germline-derived CDR1 and CDR2 are MGHRA and YSYEKL. This CDR3 spans 19 amino acids. The sample taken for sequencing was peripheral blood. The chain is built from TRBV4-1 and TRBJ2-5; 13 nucleotides agree with TRBD2. The receptor was isolated from a woman aged 50 to 60 with COVID-19, enrolled during active disease. CDR3 bases: TGCGCCAGCAGCCAAGCGTTACTAGCGGGGGGGACCAGGGAGGAGACCCAGTACTTC. This codes for CASSQALLAGGTREETQYF.